This T cell receptor (beta chain) was recorded in a study of HIV-infected children after antiretroviral therapy interruption. The wider study: Interruption-arm samples span weeks 0, 12, interruption end (24 or 48), and about 3 years post-study.

CDR3 length: 15 amino acids. The J segment lost 3 bases and the V segment lost 4 bases, leaving 6 bases of the junction unmatched. CDR1 is MNHEY and CDR2 is SMNVEV in the germline V gene (reference sequence). Unique molecular identifiers were included in an RNA-based 3' RACE TCR library. In TCRdb, the 3' RACE reads were re-called with MiXCR into one record per CDR3 protein. The sample records about 40,000 distinct CDR3 sequences, approximately 7% being singletons. A few counts support this clonotype. As for treatment: PENTA 11 planned treatment interruption arm or continuous ART arm. Material: CD45RA+ CD4+ T cells from PBMCs, pooled from several time points, obtained from a donor given antiretroviral therapy, either interrupted or continuous. Subset denoted: naive CD4+ CD45RA+ CD45RO- T cells. This clonotype was obtained from a pool of human donors with HIV. This chain links TRBV27 with TRBJ2-7, with 10 bases lining up with TRBD1. CDR3 in amino acids: CASSSAGTGDYEQYF. CDR3 DNA sequence: TGTGCCAGCAGTTCCGCCGGGACAGGGGACTACGAGCAGTACTTC.